The next 20 T cell receptor beta chains were all read from a single sample in a study of shared clonotypes between healthy human individuals. Naive CD8 isolation took CD45RO-negative cells positively selected for CCR7 and excluded terminally differentiated effector memory CD45RA+ cells. The repertoire was sequenced with immunoSEQ multiplex PCR; TCRdb's copy has only in-frame clones and lacks some. The data contain 2 million or so clones, about 95% of them seen just once; the ten biggest clones take up about 1.1%. Sequenced: naive CD8+ T cells sorted from blood. The receptors were gathered from a man in his late teens or twenties in good health.

The chain joins TRBV7-8 to TRBJ1-2, with a tentative D call TRBD1 (5 bases). The CDR3 runs to 14 residues. Per germline, CDR1 SGHVS and CDR2 FQNEAQ. V was trimmed by 1 base and J by 7 bases, leaving 13 bases between them. The CDR3 reads CASSLVGVGFGYTF. The CDR3 DNA sequence: TGTGCCAGCAGCTTAGTAGGGGTTGGTTTTGGCTACACCTTC. Filled out from reference TRBV7-8 and TRBJ1-2, the complete variable domain reads GAGVSQSPRYKVAKRGQDVALRCDPISGHVSLFWYQQALGQGPEFLTYFQNEAQLDKSGLPSDRFFAERPEGSVSTLKIQRTQQEDSAVYLCASSLVGVGFGYTFGSGTRLTVV.

The chain has TRBV13 and TRBJ2-5; the D gene could be TRBD1 or TRBD2 (6 bases each). Germline V gene data show CDR1 as PRHDT and CDR2 as FYEKMQ (reference sequence). The CDR3 sequence is 16 residues long. The V end lost 4 bases, the J end lost 5 bases, and 20 bases lay between the germline ends. CDR3 DNA: TGTGCCAGCAGCTCCCTGGAGGGGGGATCCGAGGAGACCCAGTACTTC. Its translation: CASSSLEGGSEETQYF.

J is TRBJ1-5 and V is TRBV5-8; unclear D gene. The CDR3 is 17 amino acids. Germline CDR1 SGHTS, CDR2 YDEGEE. V lost 1 base and J 1 base, leaving 15 bases between the germline ends. The CDR3 loop is CASSLYRIEDSNQPQHF. For the CDR3, the DNA is TGTGCCAGCAGCTTGTATAGAATCGAAGACAGCAATCAGCCCCAGCATTTT.

V usage is TRBV11-2 and J usage is TRBJ2-5, with 7 bases identical to TRBD2. This CDR3 comprises 14 residues. The V gene end was trimmed by 2 bases and the J gene end by 5 bases; junction bases not matched to a gene: 5. Germline V gene data show CDR1 as SGHAT and CDR2 as FQNNGV. The CDR3 sequence: CASSLLAEGETQYF. For the CDR3, the DNA is TGTGCCAGCAGCTTACTAGCGGAGGGGGAGACCCAGTACTTC. Drawing the rest from reference TRBV11-2 and TRBJ2-5, the complete variable domain is EAGVAQSPRYKIIEKRQSVAFWCNPISGHATLYWYQQILGQGPKLLIQFQNNGVVDDSQLPKDRFSAERLKGVDSTLKIQPAKLEDSAVYLCASSLLAEGETQYFGPGTRLLVL.

Of note for this clone: A read error is possible here, since a much larger clone lies one base away. Other DNA sequences within the sample encode an identical CDR3. J is TRBJ2-3 and V is TRBV6-1; D remains ambiguous. Germline CDR1 MNHNS, CDR2 SASEGT. Trimming stripped 6 bases from V and 2 bases from J, with 3 bases between. This CDR3 has 11 amino acids. CDR3 coding DNA: TGTGCCAGCAGGTTCACAGATACGCAGTATTTT. This codes for CASRFTDTQYF.

The V call is TRBV4-1, the J call TRBJ1-2; D is unresolved. This CDR3 spans 13 amino acids. Trimming took 0 bases from V and 6 from J, leaving 8 bases between them. From germline, CDR1 is MGHRA and CDR2 YSYEKL. CDR3 DNA sequence: TGCGCCAGCAGCCAAGAAGGCGGTGATGGCTACACCTTC. Amino acids: CASSQEGGDGYTF.

The rearrangement uses TRBV7-9 and TRBJ2-2; D remains ambiguous. Germline CDR1 and CDR2: SEHNR and FQNEAQ (reference sequence). There are 15 residues in the CDR3. V lost 0 bases to trimming and J lost 5 bases, with 10 bases between them. In nucleotides, the CDR3 is TGTGCCAGCAGCTTAGCGGTGGAGCCAACCGGGGAGCTGTTTTTT. Protein sequence: CASSLAVEPTGELFF.

The rearrangement uses TRBV5-4 and TRBJ2-2, with TRBD1 as a possible D gene (6 bases). The CDR3 runs 15 residues. Germline values: CDR1 SGHNT, CDR2 YYREEE (reference sequence). Trimming took 2 bases from V and 3 from J, leaving 11 bases between them. The CDR3 DNA reads TGTGCCAGCAGCTTTGCAGGGGCGGACACCGGGGAGCTGTTTTTT. Residues: CASSFAGADTGELFF.

This clone has only one observation. The chain recombines TRBV7-9 with TRBJ2-7; D gene ambiguous. CDR3 length: 11 amino acids. Germline CDR1 SEHNR, CDR2 FQNEAQ (reference sequence). Trimming removed 5 bases at V and 7 bases at J, with 9 bases between. The CDR3 here is CASSLTREQYF. In nucleotides, the CDR3 is TGTGCCAGCAGCCTCACTCGAGAGCAGTACTTC.

The rearrangement joins TRBV7-9 to TRBJ1-2; D not certain. Deletions cut 3 bases from V and 3 bases from J, with 8 bases between. This CDR3 region has 13 residues. Germline CDR1 and CDR2: SEHNR and FQNEAQ (reference sequence). The CDR3 sequence: CASSFAHDYGYTF. As DNA, the CDR3 is TGTGCCAGCAGCTTCGCCCACGACTATGGCTACACCTTC.

A remark on this clone: Distinct nucleotide sequences in the sample also encode this CDR3. The V call is TRBV5-4, the J call TRBJ1-6; D is uncertain. This CDR3 comprises 12 residues. Per germline, CDR1 SGHNT and CDR2 YYREEE (reference sequence). Deletions cut 0 bases from V and 10 bases from J, with 5 bases between. The CDR3 DNA reads as TGTGCCAGCAGCTTGGGGAGGTCACCCCTCCACTTT. Amino acid sequence: CASSLGRSPLHF. Filled out from reference TRBV5-4 and TRBJ1-6, the complete variable domain reads ETGVTQSPTHLIKTRGQQVTLRCSSQSGHNTVSWYQQALGQGPQFIFQYYREEENGRGNFPPRFSGLQFPNYSSELNVNALELDDSALYLCASSLGRSPLHFGNGTRLTVT.

This chain connects TRBV5-6 to TRBJ1-1; D is unresolved. The CDR3 is 14 residues long. The V gene lost 6 bases and the J gene lost 1 base, with 13 bases spanning the gap. CDR1 and CDR2 from the germline V gene are SGHDT and YYEEEE. CDR3 sequence (DNA): TGTGCCAGCATGCCAGAGAGACAGAACACTGAAGCTTTCTTT. This gives the protein CASMPERQNTEAFF.

This clone was detected once. The rearrangement uses TRBV5-1 and TRBJ1-1; 9 positions agree with TRBD1. The V gene end was trimmed by 2 bases and the J gene end by 4 bases; junction bases not matched to a gene: 3. The CDR3 consists of 14 residues. The germline CDR1 and CDR2 sequences are SGHRS and YFSETQ. The CDR3 loop reads CASSFGTGSTEAFF. Here the CDR3 DNA reads TGCGCCAGCAGCTTTGGGACAGGGAGCACTGAAGCTTTCTTT.

A word on this clone: An end of the junction does not agree with germline; a read error may underlie this. The same CDR3 can be traced to other DNA sequences in this sample. The rearrangement links TRBV7-9 to TRBJ2-1, with a possible D match to TRBD1 (6 bases). Germline V CDR1 and CDR2: SEHNR, FQNEAQ (reference sequence). CDR3 length: 12 residues. The CDR3 sequence is CASRLGGNEQFF. In DNA, the CDR3 is TGTGCCAGCAGATTAGGGGGCAATGAGCAGTTCTTC.

The V gene is TRBV7-6, the J gene TRBJ2-4; perhaps TRBD1 as D (5 bases). The V end was cut by 5 bases, the J end by 2 bases, with 7 bases between. Germline values: CDR1 SGHVS, CDR2 FNYEAQ. CDR3 length: 13 residues. The CDR3 reads CASSQDTKNIQYF. The CDR3, as DNA: TGTGCCAGCAGCCAGGACACCAAAAACATTCAGTACTTC.

The chain joins TRBV7-9 to TRBJ2-1; D uncertain. Germline V CDR1 and CDR2: SEHNR, FQNEAQ (reference sequence). V lost 5 bases, J lost 4 bases, and 15 bases lay in between. The CDR3 sequence is 15 residues long. CDR3 in DNA: TGTGCCAGCAGCAAGCTCGGCTTGGGATACAATGAGCAGTTCTTC. As protein: CASSKLGLGYNEQFF.

The chain joins TRBV6-5 to TRBJ2-7; D not certain. Germline CDR1 MNHEY, CDR2 SVGAGI. CDR3 length: 12 residues. Trimming cost V 6 bases and J 3 bases, with 9 bases left between them. The DNA for the CDR3 is TGTGCCAGCAGAGGGTGGTTCTACGAGCAGTACTTC. As protein: CASRGWFYEQYF.

The chain joins TRBV7-9 to TRBJ2-7; 11 positions agree with TRBD2. Looked up from germline, CDR1 is SEHNR and CDR2 is FQNEAQ (reference sequence). V trimming: 5 bases; J trimming: 2 bases; junction bases outside the gene matches: 14. CDR3 length: 18 amino acids. The CDR3 sequence: CASSNLPTSGIRAYEQYF. CDR3 nucleotide sequence: TGTGCCAGCAGCAACCTCCCGACTAGCGGGATTCGGGCCTACGAGCAGTACTTC.

In its sample, this clone was seen once. This chain uses TRBV4-1 with TRBJ2-7, with a possible D match to TRBD1 (6 bases). The CDR3 spans 15 residues. Germline CDR1 MGHRA, CDR2 YSYEKL. V lost 4 bases and J lost 2, with 15 bases in between. The CDR3 bases are TGCGCCAGCAGCCTTAGCCCGGACAGCACCTACGAGCAGTACTTC. It codes for CASSLSPDSTYEQYF.

V is TRBV11-3 and J is TRBJ2-5; D possibly matches TRBD1 or TRBD2 (6 bases each). The CDR3 consists of 15 residues. Germline CDR1 reads SGHNT; CDR2 reads YENEEA. Trimming stripped 4 bases from V and 1 base from J, with 13 bases between. In DNA, the CDR3 is TGTGCCAGCAGCTACCGGACGGGGGCCCAAGAGACCCAGTACTTC. Protein sequence: CASSYRTGAQETQYF.